This T cell receptor (beta chain) was observed in a study of naive and memory T cell subsets (TCRdb year 2017). In terms of the full investigation: In the figure summarizing the skin biopsy and whole blood samples, 10 blood donors, 7 tuberculin skin test biopsies and 3 saline control biopsies were reported. Usually PCR2 was run as a SYBR Green qPCR and stopped at a set threshold, although low-input samples could use end-point PCR (about 6 cycles) instead. The research as a whole found: The RNA-based method was acknowledged as potentially sensitive to TCR transcript changes with T cell activation and differentiation.

Receptors were amplified or captured by 5' RACE. The ligated cDNA was amplified in four rounds of PCR with nested alpha and beta constant region primers together with the SP2 primer. For the blood and skin samples, TCR RNA was reverse transcribed with SuperScript IV using primers for the alpha and beta constant regions. An oligonucleotide carrying the Illumina SP2 primer and a UMI was ligated to the cDNA 3' end using T4 RNA ligase 1. To prevent hairpin formation, the 12-nucleotide UMI was made up of two random hexamers with an eight-base spacer between them. From the second PCR onward, TCR alpha and beta chain libraries were processed separately, and dual indexing was applied for multiplexing. After pooling, the indexed libraries were analyzed by capillary electrophoresis and sequenced on either an Illumina MiSeq or NextSeq. Libraries were spiked with PhiX DNA at about 5-7.5% so that base diversity was increased and cluster recognition was improved. In the source study's methods: UMIs were extracted from read 2 by Demultiplexor and combined with the TCR sequence from read 1, and reads were split according to sample indices. Decombinator identified V and J genes and V-J junctions, assigning each TCR a five-part identifier including V and J deletions. Collapsinator used UMIs to correct sequencing errors and PCR amplification heterogeneity, yielding UMI-based abundance per TCR. CDR3Translator turned identifiers into nucleotide sequence, translated the nucleotide sequence into amino acids, and pulled out CDR3 regions based on terminal motifs. After normalization to the amount of input RNA, error-corrected alpha and beta TCR counts from blood and skin were compared. The public reads were reprocessed in TCRdb via fastp at Q25 and MiXCR, keeping in-frame beta chains. Merged by CDR3 protein, the rows form single entries marked with the most common genes and DNA. V and J calls and clone size were set by TCRdb, not the authors. This sample comprises roughly 48,000 distinct CDR3 sequences, approximately 4.5% of them detected only once. Around 0.88% of the sample is taken by the ten largest.

This clonotype has only a few counts. This receptor's antigen is unknown. No much larger clone exists at a distance of one base, and base qualities are not known. CDR1 is given as MNHEY and CDR2 as SMNVEV, both from the germline V gene (reference sequence). Trimming removed 0 bases from V and 4 bases from J, leaving 21 bases between the germline ends. The CDR3 starts with the cysteine, ends with the phenylalanine, and has 18 residues. Solely the CDR3 DNA is kept, with 54 bases framed from the first base. Using 3' ligation of a UMI-containing oligonucleotide to TCR cDNA, the study laid out a robust and sensitive protocol to amplify, sequence and analyze TCRs. For whole blood analysis, around 2.4 ml of peripheral blood was collected from healthy adult volunteers into Tempus tubes, and RNA was extracted following the manufacturer's instructions. Before reverse transcription, total RNA that had not been cell sorted was treated with RQ1 DNase, with a target input of roughly 1 to 1000 ng. To check how robust the pipeline was in samples where T cells make up a minority population, libraries were built from skin biopsies and whole blood.

The chain links TRBV27 with TRBJ1-1; TRBD1 could be the D gene, as 6 bases match. This sequence originates from a female donor in good health. CDR3 sequence: CASSLSRGRRGDATEAFF. The nucleotide sequence reads as follows: TGTGCCAGCAGTTTATCCCGAGGCCGCAGGGGAGATGCCACTGAAGCTTTCTTT.